A single sample is the source of the 17 T cell receptor beta chains below, sequenced in a study of T cells in localized non-small cell lung cancer. Profiling relied on immunoSEQ multiplex PCR, and the TCRdb table lists in-frame clones only, not all of them. The sample lists 45,000 or so clones; roughly nine tenths were seen once. Specimen: PBMCs, collected before any cancer treatment. These receptor sequences come from a woman aged 40 to 75 with stage II lung adenocarcinoma.

This chain joins TRBV6-1 and TRBJ2-1, with 8 bases that match TRBD1. Looked up from germline, CDR1 is MNHNS and CDR2 is SASEGT. The J segment lost 1 base and the V segment lost 7 bases, leaving 6 bases of the junction unmatched. The CDR3 length is 15 residues. The CDR3 region has the DNA TGTGCCAGCATTGAGGACAGGGCTTCCTACAATGAGCAGTTCTTC. The encoded protein is CASIEDRASYNEQFF.

V and J are TRBV4-1 and TRBJ2-3, with TRBD1 matching over 7 bases. The CDR3 spans 15 residues. Germline assignment: CDR1 MGHRA and CDR2 YSYEKL. J was trimmed by 2 bases and V by 2 bases; bases with no gene match: 4. The CDR3 region has the DNA TGCGCCAGCAGCCAACGACAGGGAACCACAGATACGCAGTATTTT. This sequence encodes CASSQRQGTTDTQYF.

The chain employs TRBV5-5 and TRBJ2-7; D gene unclear. Germline lookup yields CDR1 SGHKS and CDR2 YYEKEE (reference sequence). The CDR3 consists of 15 residues. With 0 bases removed from V and 2 bases from J, the gap between germline ends came to 12 bases. CDR3 nucleotide sequence: TGTGCCAGCAGCTTGGACGGTACTATGGCCTACGAGCAGTACTTC. As protein: CASSLDGTMAYEQYF.

The rearrangement joins TRBV7-9 to TRBJ1-1, with D perhaps TRBD1 (5 bases). The V gene lost 1 base and the J gene lost 1 base, with 7 bases spanning the gap. The CDR3 is 14 residues long. CDR1 is SEHNR, CDR2 FQNEAQ, per germline (reference sequence). The chain's CDR3 is CASSLGGENTEAFF. The CDR3 DNA is TGTGCCAGCAGCTTAGGAGGGGAGAACACTGAAGCTTTCTTT.

V is TRBV11-2 and J is TRBJ1-2; D is uncertain. Per the germline V gene, CDR1 is SGHAT and CDR2 is FQNNGV. CDR3 size: 13 residues. The V gene lost 5 bases and the J gene lost 7 bases, with 14 bases spanning the gap. CDR3 DNA: TGTGCCAGCAGCCTCACAGTTGTAGGTGGCTACACCTTC. Protein: CASSLTVVGGYTF. Variable domain in full (rest from reference TRBV11-2 and TRBJ1-2): EAGVAQSPRYKIIEKRQSVAFWCNPISGHATLYWYQQILGQGPKLLIQFQNNGVVDDSQLPKDRFSAERLKGVDSTLKIQPAKLEDSAVYLCASSLTVVGGYTFGSGTRLTVV.

This clone is a singleton in its sample. The V call is TRBV28, the J call TRBJ2-1, with a possible D match to TRBD2 (6 bases). The CDR3 is made up of 18 amino acids. CDR1 and CDR2 (germline): MDHEN, SYDVKM. V gave up 4 bases and J gave up 5 bases, with 24 bases separating them. The CDR3 loop is CASSYAGRESGVNNEQFF. CDR3 bases: TGTGCCAGCAGTTACGCAGGTCGTGAATCGGGAGTTAACAATGAGCAGTTCTTC. Together with reference TRBV28 and TRBJ2-1, the CDR3 gives the full variable domain: DVKVTQSSRYLVKRTGEKVFLECVQDMDHENMFWYRQDPGLGLRLIYFSYDVKMKEKGDIPEGYSVSREKKERFSLILESASTNQTSMYLCASSYAGRESGVNNEQFFGPGTRLTVL.

The chain has TRBV29-1 and TRBJ2-1; a weak D match, TRBD1 (5 bases). Looked up from germline, CDR1 is SQVTM and CDR2 is ANQGSEA. This CDR3 is built from 13 residues. Trimming took 7 bases from V and 9 from J, leaving 19 bases between them. CDR3 sequence reads: CSGGTRVYPEQFF. DNA for the CDR3: TGCAGCGGGGGCACCCGGGTCTATCCTGAGCAGTTCTTC.

The chain links TRBV7-2 to TRBJ2-3; TRBD2 agrees at 13 bases. The CDR3 loop spans 15 amino acids. Germline V gene data show CDR1 as SGHTA and CDR2 as FQGNSA. The ends lost 2 bases at V and 6 bases at J; junction bases unmatched: 2. The CDR3 DNA sequence: TGTGCCAGCAGCTTAACTAGCGGGAGGGGGGATACGCAGTATTTT. This gives the protein CASSLTSGRGDTQYF.

V gene TRBV7-2 combines with J gene TRBJ2-2; TRBD2 matches at 8 bases. There are 15 residues in the CDR3. Trimming removed 8 bases from V and 4 bases from J; junction bases left unmatched: 9. CDR1 SGHTA and CDR2 FQGNSA come from the germline V gene. The DNA of the CDR3 is TGTGCCAGCGGCCGGGCGGGGGGTAGCACCGGGGAGCTGTTTTTT. Translating it yields CASGRAGGSTGELFF.

The chain links TRBV5-6 to TRBJ2-5, with TRBD2 matching over 10 bases. This CDR3 contains 15 residues. J gave up 5 bases and V 2 bases, and 6 bases lay outside the gene matches. The V gene's germline CDR1 is SGHDT and CDR2 YYEEEE. As DNA, the CDR3 is TGTGCCAGCAGCTTTCTAGCGGGAGCGGGTGAGACCCAGTACTTC. Its protein product is CASSFLAGAGETQYF. Supplemented by reference TRBV5-6 and TRBJ2-5, the full variable domain reads DAGVTQSPTHLIKTRGQQVTLRCSPKSGHDTVSWYQQALGQGPQFIFQYYEEEERQRGNFPDRFSGHQFPNYSSELNVNALLLGDSALYLCASSFLAGAGETQYFGPGTRLLVL.

The rearrangement joins TRBV2 to TRBJ2-6; D unresolved. Germline V gene data show CDR1 as SNHLY and CDR2 as FYNNEI. CDR3 size: 13 residues. V lost 11 bases and J 2 bases, leaving 10 bases between the germline ends. This chain's CDR3 is CACLSAGANVLTF. DNA of the CDR3: TGTGCCTGTCTCTCTGCTGGGGCCAACGTCCTGACTTTC.

The chain employs TRBV18 and TRBJ1-1; 7 bases map to TRBD1. This CDR3 is built from 15 residues. V was pared by 3 bases and J by 1 base, with 5 bases of the junction left unmatched. Germline-derived CDR1 and CDR2 are KGHSH and LQKENI. The CDR3 region is CASSPPGGGNTEAFF. CDR3 in DNA: TGTGCCAGCTCACCGCCAGGGGGAGGGAACACTGAAGCTTTCTTT.

CDR3 sequence (DNA): TGTGCCAGCAGCTCGGGACATCTAAACCGCCTGACTTTC. Protein sequence: CASSSGHLNRLTF. The chain is built from TRBV7-9 and TRBJ2-6; possible D gene TRBD1, 6 bases. The germline CDR1 and CDR2 sequences are SEHNR and FQNEAQ (reference sequence). This CDR3 contains 13 residues. Trimming took 4 bases from V and 15 from J, leaving 16 bases between them.

This chain uses TRBV6-5 with TRBJ2-7, with 8 bases matching TRBD1. Germline V gives CDR1 MNHEY, CDR2 SVGAGI. J was trimmed by 1 base and V by 5 bases; bases with no gene match: 4. CDR3 size: 14 residues. DNA of the CDR3: TGTGCCAGCAGTCGGGACAGGAATTCCTACGAGCAGTACTTC. Residues: CASSRDRNSYEQYF.

V gene TRBV13 combines with J gene TRBJ2-3; TRBD1 might be the D (6 bases). CDR3 size: 16 residues. Germline values: CDR1 PRHDT, CDR2 FYEKMQ (reference sequence). Trimming left V 5 bases short and J 5 bases short, with 20 bases between. CDR3 amino acids: CASSPGQSPAEDTQYF. The DNA for the CDR3 is TGTGCCAGCAGCCCCGGACAGAGTCCCGCCGAAGATACGCAGTATTTT.

The rearrangement links TRBV28 to TRBJ2-3; D is undetermined. The CDR3 consists of 13 residues. Germline CDR1 and CDR2: MDHEN and SYDVKM. V lost 3 bases and J 7 bases, leaving 11 bases between the germline ends. The CDR3 protein is CASSLGSVNTQYF. The DNA of the CDR3 is TGTGCCAGCAGTTTGGGGTCGGTGAATACGCAGTATTTT.

The V call is TRBV9, the J call TRBJ1-5, with 7 bases lining up with TRBD1. The V gene's germline CDR1 is SGDLS and CDR2 YYNGEE. CDR3 length equals 16 residues. Germline trimming cut 3 bases from V and 4 bases from J; bases unmatched to any gene: 10. CDR3 nucleotides: TGTGCCAGCAGCGGGAACAGGGGAGAGGGTAATCAGCCCCAGCATTTT. This translates into CASSGNRGEGNQPQHF.